The 13 T cell receptor beta chains below all came from one sample that was sequenced in a study of human T cells and chemical hapten exposure. Each CDR3 protein gets one entry after TCRdb re-called the RACE reads with MiXCR. This sample has some 180,000 distinct CDR3 sequences, with approximately 20% found just once. The time point denotes: patch test 1, 2 weeks after DPC sensitization. Noted treatment: therapeutic diphenylcyclopropenone sensitization with weekly scalp DPC. Source: whole blood, taken in connection with sensitization to the hapten diphenylcyclopropenone (DPC). The receptors derive from a woman in her forties or fifties with alopecia areata. Some clones in this sample may be carry-over from other donors' samples.

This rearrangement joins TRBV5-8 to TRBJ1-2; D is undetermined. The germline V gene encodes CDR1 SGHTS and CDR2 YDEGEE. The germline V and J ends were trimmed by 4 bases and 6 bases, with 16 bases remaining between them. The CDR3 contains 14 residues. The CDR3 DNA follows: TGTGCCAGCAGCCACCCTGGGGAGGCAGATGGCTACACCTTC. It encodes CASSHPGEADGYTF.

This clonotype was observed many times. The V call is TRBV15, the J call TRBJ2-5, with TRBD2 as a possible D gene (6 bases). Trimming took off 5 bases at V and 5 bases at J, with 12 bases between the two ends. The CDR3 is made up of 13 amino acids. Germline V gene lookup returns CDR1 LNHNV and CDR2 YYDKDF (reference sequence). The CDR3 DNA sequence: TGTGCCACCAGCGCGGTGGCGGGGGAGACCCAGTACTTC. Translation: CATSAVAGETQYF.

This rearrangement joins TRBV7-9 to TRBJ1-2; D ambiguous. The CDR3 has 13 amino acids. CDR1 and CDR2 (germline): SEHNR, FQNEAQ (reference sequence). The ends were cut back, 5 bases at V and 8 bases at J, with 15 bases in the middle. The chain's CDR3 is CASSEEGVSGYTF. The CDR3 coding sequence is TGTGCCAGCAGCGAAGAGGGTGTGTCGGGCTACACCTTC.

This clonotype was counted between two and nine times. J is TRBJ2-1 and V is TRBV21-1; the D call of TRBD2 is as the table states it, not checked on the DNA. TRBV21-1 constitutes a pseudogene. The CDR3 consists of 17 residues. CDR3 DNA: TGTGCCAGCAGCAAAGGCTTTAGCGGTACCACCTACAATGAGCAGTTCTTC. Its protein is CASSKGFSGTTYNEQFF.

This chain joins TRBV9 and TRBJ1-2; 8 bases align to TRBD1. The V segment lost 0 bases and the J segment 7 bases; nucleotides outside the gene matches: 2. CDR1 and CDR2 from the germline V gene are SGDLS and YYNGEE. This CDR3 is 13 amino acids long. The CDR3 is CASSVGTGTGYTF. The CDR3, as DNA: TGTGCCAGCAGCGTAGGGACAGGGACTGGCTACACCTTC.

The chain recombines TRBV29-1 with TRBJ2-1; 12 bases are a match to TRBD2. CDR3 size: 15 residues. Germline values: CDR1 SQVTM, CDR2 ANQGSEA. Trimming took 4 bases from V and 8 from J; bases not matched to a gene: 9. DNA of the CDR3: TGCAGCGTTGTTACCCTAGCGGGAGGGAGGCATGAGCAGTTCTTC. This encodes CSVVTLAGGRHEQFF.

The chain carries TRBV12-3 or TRBV12-4 and TRBJ2-1; 7 bases line up with TRBD2. Germline trimming cut 5 bases from V and 0 bases from J; bases unmatched to any gene: 7. The CDR3 runs 16 residues. The CDR3 DNA reads TGTGCCAGCAGTAACCAGCTAGCGGACTCCTACAATGAGCAGTTCTTC. Protein sequence: CASSNQLADSYNEQFF.

This clonotype was seen many times. J is TRBJ2-2 and V is TRBV29-1; 10 bases agree with TRBD1. The CDR3 contains 13 residues. V lost 6 bases to trimming and J lost 5 bases; unmatched junction nucleotides: 3. The germline V gene encodes CDR1 SQVTM and CDR2 ANQGSEA. The CDR3 spells CSVRTGGTGELFF. The CDR3 region has the DNA TGCAGCGTCCGGACAGGGGGGACCGGGGAGCTGTTTTTT.

The CDR3 coding sequence is TGCGCCAGCAGTTGGGGAAACACTGAAGCTTTCTTT. Its protein is CASSWGNTEAFF. This chain uses TRBV10-2 with TRBJ1-1; D not certain. The CDR3 sequence is 12 residues long. V lost 5 bases, J lost 2 bases, and 6 bases lay in between. Germline V lookup: CDR1 WSHSY, CDR2 SAAADI.

This clonotype has a handful of counts. The chain uses TRBV3-1 and TRBJ2-7; 11 nucleotides align to TRBD2. This CDR3 spans 15 amino acids. Per germline, CDR1 LGHDT and CDR2 YNNKEL (reference sequence). The ends lost 4 bases at V and 6 bases at J; junction bases unmatched: 8. The CDR3 is CASSPQLAGVSEQYF. CDR3 sequence (DNA): TGTGCCAGCAGCCCCCAACTAGCGGGAGTGTCCGAGCAGTACTTC.

This chain links TRBV15 with TRBJ2-1; 10 bases align to TRBD1. The CDR3 has 16 residues. V was pared by 3 bases and J by 2 bases, with 4 bases of the junction left unmatched. Germline V gene lookup returns CDR1 LNHNV and CDR2 YYDKDF (reference sequence). Here the CDR3 reads CATSRVGTGAYNEQFF. The CDR3 bases are TGTGCCACCAGCAGGGTCGGGACAGGGGCCTACAATGAGCAGTTCTTC.

The gene calls are TRBV5-5 and TRBJ1-5; no definite D call. The V end was cut by 0 bases, the J end by 3 bases, with 7 bases between. The germline V gene has CDR1 SGHKS and CDR2 YYEKEE (reference sequence). The CDR3 runs to 14 residues. The CDR3 region is CASSLAQINQPQHF. CDR3 in DNA: TGTGCCAGCAGCTTGGCGCAAATCAATCAGCCCCAGCATTTT. Full variable domain (rest looked up from reference TRBV5-5 and TRBJ1-5): DAGVTQSPTHLIKTRGQQVTLRCSPISGHKSVSWYQQVLGQGPQFIFQYYEKEERGRGNFPDRFSARQFPNYSSELNVNALLLGDSALYLCASSLAQINQPQHFGDGTRLSIL.

Points on this clonotype: With a much larger clone just one base away, this may be a read error. The rearrangement uses TRBV3-1 and TRBJ2-2, with 13 bases that match TRBD2. Germline CDR1 and CDR2: LGHDT and YNNKEL (reference sequence). This CDR3 is built from 17 residues. The junction had 5 bases not matched to a gene; V was cut back by 4 bases and J by 3 bases. CDR3 in amino acids: CASSRQLAGGDTGELFF. CDR3 coding DNA: TGTGCCAGCAGCCGACAACTAGCGGGAGGGGACACCGGGGAGCTGTTTTTT. Supplemented by reference TRBV3-1 and TRBJ2-2, the full variable domain reads DTAVSQTPKYLVTQMGNDKSIKCEQNLGHDTMYWYKQDSKKFLKIMFSYNNKELIINETVPNRFSPKSPDKAHLNLHINSLELGDSAVYFCASSRQLAGGDTGELFFGEGSRLTVL.